This T cell receptor (beta chain) was observed in a study of breast tumors, draining lymph nodes, adjacent tissues. Samples came from axillary lymph nodes draining the breast cancer. In TCRdb, the multiplex PCR reads were re-called with MiXCR into one record per CDR3 protein. The profile shows 85,000 to 130,000 distinct CDR3 sequences, 21% of them singletons. General study findings and limits: Findings are consistent with lymph node origin and intratumoral expansion of most tumor T cells. Compared with lymph nodes, tumors were less diverse; compared with nontumor tissue, more. That most tumor T cells come from lymph nodes remained unproven.

This clonotype was found many times. What it binds is unknown. Input material: axillary lymph node tissue. The receptor was isolated from a female donor with breast cancer. Some clones in this sample may be carry-over from other donors' samples.

CDR3 region: CASSLNVDEQYF. In nucleotides, the CDR3 is TGTGCCAGCAGCTTGAATGTCGACGAGCAGTACTTC. The chain combines TRBV7-8 with TRBJ2-7; D ambiguous. The CDR3 sequence is 12 residues long. The V gene's germline CDR1 is SGHVS and CDR2 FQNEAQ. With 3 bases removed from V and 5 bases from J, the gap between germline ends came to 8 bases. The full variable domain, in which reference TRBV7-8 and TRBJ2-7 provide the parts outside the CDR3, is GAGVSQSPRYKVAKRGQDVALRCDPISGHVSLFWYQQALGQGPEFLTYFQNEAQLDKSGLPSDRFFAERPEGSVSTLKIQRTQQEDSAVYLCASSLNVDEQYFGPGTRLTVT.